This T cell receptor (beta chain) was obtained from a study of CD8 T cells in ankylosing spondylitis. At least ten counts were recorded for this clonotype. TCRdb reprocessed the 5' RACE reads with MiXCR, giving one entry per CDR3 protein. The sample yields about 130,000 distinct CDR3 sequences, roughly 6.6% seen once. There are 14 residues in the CDR3. V was clipped by 4 bases and J by 3 bases; unmatched bases: 5. Germline V lookup: CDR1 SGHRS, CDR2 YFSETQ. This chain uses TRBV5-1 with TRBJ2-7, with 9 bases that match TRBD1. The sequencing input was blood, either unsorted or a sorted T cell fraction (not recorded which). This TCR was recovered from a male donor with ankylosing spondylitis or in good health (not recorded which). The CDR3 region is CASSPRQGDYEQYF. DNA of the CDR3: TGCGCCAGCAGCCCCCGACAGGGGGACTACGAGCAGTACTTC.